This section outlines one T cell receptor (beta chain) sequence together with its context. The entry originates in a study of cytomegalovirus exposure and HLA in healthy donors. The germline V gene encodes CDR1 SGDLS and CDR2 YYNGEE. This CDR3 has 16 residues. The V gene end was trimmed by 3 bases and the J gene end by 7 bases; junction bases not matched to a gene: 16. The protocol was immunoSEQ multiplex PCR, while the TCRdb copy is restricted to in-frame clones and leaves out a portion. Of around 120,000 clones in the sample, around 87% were seen once. The sample consisted of PBMCs. The source of this sequence is a young woman in good health and CMV-seropositive. The rearrangement links TRBV9 to TRBJ2-7; 7 nucleotides agree with TRBD2. The CDR3 coding sequence is TGTGCCAGCAGCGCCGCTGACTGGGGGGGTCCAGGGGAGCAGTACTTC. Encoded protein: CASSAADWGGPGEQYF.